This TCR beta chain stems from a study of T cells in Graves' hyperthyroidism and ophthalmopathy. Study background: Before treatment of any kind, peripheral blood was taken at initial diagnosis. General study points: Most thyroid clonotypes that were expanded above 0.001 also turned up in blood.

Graves' hyperthyroidism showing no ophthalmopathy progression within 18 months was considered stable. The study enrolled patients aged 18 to 65 with newly diagnosed hyperthyroidism of under 2 months' duration. TCR beta CDR3 regions were amplified from RNA transcripts. First-round RT-PCR targeting the TCR CDR3 was performed with the HTBI primer set. TCRdb used MiXCR to reprocess the multiplex PCR reads, holding one entry per CDR3 protein. The sample lists about 690,000 distinct CDR3 sequences, roughly 17% occurring once. The CDR3 is 14 residues long. This clonotype appeared a single time. Its antigen is still unknown. A much larger clonotype is one base distant, so this may be a read error.

Input material: blood. This TCR derives from a man aged 50-60 years with Graves' hyperthyroidism. The chain recombines TRBV12-3 or TRBV12-4 with TRBJ1-5; 7 positions agree with TRBD1. CDR3 amino acids: CAGSRIQGGQPQHF. The CDR3, as DNA: TGTGCCGGCAGCCGAATCCAGGGGGGACAGCCCCAGCATTTT.